Shown below are 25 T cell receptor beta chains from a single sample sequenced in a study of blood T cell repertoires in COVID-19 (dated by TCRdb to about 2020). Library construction relied on the immunoSEQ multiplex PCR assay. TCRdb retrieved this table from immuneACCESS and kept in-frame rearrangements only. Not all clones are present; in checked studies, unresolved V genes account for under half, and no reason is known for the remainder. Present in this sample are fewer than 300,000 clones, approximately 90% of which were seen just once. The leading ten clones occupy about 2.2% of the sample. The sequenced material came from peripheral blood. These receptors were taken from a woman in her 30s with COVID-19, enrolled during active disease.

The genes are TRBV9 and TRBJ2-1; TRBD1 matches 7 bases. The CDR3 spans 12 residues. The germline CDR1 and CDR2 sequences are SGDLS and YYNGEE. The junction had 5 bases not matched to a gene; V was cut back by 4 bases and J by 10 bases. This chain's CDR3 is CASSPTDREQFF. DNA of the CDR3: TGTGCCAGCAGCCCTACGGACAGGGAGCAGTTCTTC.

V is TRBV30 and J is TRBJ2-1, with 8 bases aligning to TRBD2. V lost 2 bases, J lost 0 bases, and 9 bases stayed unmatched. Germline V CDR1 and CDR2: GTSNPN, SVGIG (reference sequence). The length of the CDR3 is 17 residues. This chain's CDR3 is CAWSRNRLAISYNEQFF. For the CDR3, the DNA is TGTGCCTGGAGTCGGAACCGACTAGCGATCTCCTACAATGAGCAGTTCTTC.

The chain links TRBV7-9 to TRBJ1-1, with a possible D match to TRBD1 (5 bases). The germline V and J ends were trimmed by 0 bases and 3 bases, with 11 bases remaining between them. There are 15 residues in the CDR3. Germline-derived CDR1 and CDR2 are SEHNR and FQNEAQ (reference sequence). The CDR3 DNA is TGTGCCAGCAGCTTAGCGAAGGGGCCCTACACTGAAGCTTTCTTT. It encodes CASSLAKGPYTEAFF.

The V call is TRBV19, the J call TRBJ2-6; 7 bases line up with TRBD2. There are 17 residues in the CDR3. V shed 7 bases and J 0 bases; nucleotides not matched to a gene: 9. From germline, CDR1 is LNHDA and CDR2 SQIVND (reference sequence). The CDR3 loop is CASTKTSSNSGANVLTF. CDR3 nucleotides: TGTGCCAGTACCAAGACTAGCAGCAACTCTGGGGCCAACGTCCTGACTTTC.

Notes on this clone: Other DNA sequences in the same sample also yield this CDR3. The V gene is TRBV27, the J gene TRBJ1-5; tentative D call: TRBD1 (5 bases). Trimming left V 2 bases short and J 1 base short, with 9 bases between. Germline loops: CDR1 MNHEY, CDR2 SMNVEV (reference sequence). The CDR3 contains 15 residues. CDR3 protein: CASSLVGGSNQPQHF. The DNA for the CDR3 is TGTGCCAGCAGTTTAGTCGGGGGGAGCAATCAGCCCCAGCATTTT.

This clone has more than one count but fewer than ten. The genes are TRBV7-9 and TRBJ1-4, with a tentative D call TRBD1 (6 bases). V gave up 2 bases and J gave up 5 bases, with 9 bases separating them. From germline, CDR1 is SEHNR and CDR2 FQNEAQ (reference sequence). There are 14 residues in the CDR3. CDR3 in DNA: TGTGCCAGCAGCTTAACACAGGGAAATGAAAAACTGTTTTTT. Protein product: CASSLTQGNEKLFF.

V is TRBV18 and J is TRBJ2-3; the match to TRBD2 covers 7 bases. V lost 3 bases to trimming and J lost 2 bases; unmatched junction nucleotides: 2. Looked up from germline, CDR1 is KGHSH and CDR2 is LQKENI. This CDR3 spans 14 amino acids. CDR3 residues: CASSPAGDTDTQYF. CDR3 in DNA: TGTGCCAGCTCACCGGCGGGGGACACAGATACGCAGTATTTT.

The chain has TRBV3-1 (or the pseudogene TRBV3-2) and TRBJ2-5; 7 bases map to TRBD1. Germline CDR1 LGHDT, CDR2 YNNKEL (reference sequence). With V trimmed by 4 bases and J by 4 bases, 6 bases remained unmatched. CDR3 length: 14 residues. As DNA, the CDR3 is TGTGCCAGCAGCCGTGACAGGGTAGGAGAGACCCAGTACTTC. The encoded protein is CASSRDRVGETQYF.

The J gene is TRBJ2-2, the V gene TRBV7-9; D might be TRBD1 (6 bases). The CDR3 length is 13 residues. Trimming shortened V by 3 bases and J by 8 bases, and 10 bases separated the two germline ends. Germline V gene sequence: CDR1 SEHNR, CDR2 FQNEAQ (reference sequence). Written as DNA, the CDR3 is TGTGCCAGCAGCTTCCGACAGGCAGGGGAGCTGTTTTTT. This sequence encodes CASSFRQAGELFF.

CDR3 DNA sequence: TGTGCCAGTAGTATCCCCGGCCGGAGCTCCTACAATGAGCAGTTCTTC. Translating it yields CASSIPGRSSYNEQFF. This chain links TRBV19 with TRBJ2-1, with no clear D. The CDR3 sequence is 16 residues long. Germline loops: CDR1 LNHDA, CDR2 SQIVND (reference sequence). V gave up 3 bases and J gave up 0 bases, with 12 bases separating them.

The gene calls are TRBV25-1 and TRBJ1-2; 7 nucleotides line up with TRBD1. The trim removed 4 bases at V and 8 bases at J, leaving 13 bases unmatched. The germline CDR1 and CDR2 sequences are MGHDK and SYGVNS. The CDR3 length is 15 residues. The DNA of the CDR3 is TGTGCCAGCAGTGGACTGAGACAGGGTATTCGGGGCTACACCTTC. The encoded protein is CASSGLRQGIRGYTF.

The chain joins TRBV19 to TRBJ1-1; D is ambiguous. Germline V gives CDR1 LNHDA, CDR2 SQIVND (reference sequence). V was pared by 3 bases and J by 1 base, with 6 bases between. The CDR3 runs to 13 residues. The CDR3 protein is CASSIGPNTEAFF. CDR3 nucleotides: TGTGCCAGTAGTATTGGCCCGAACACTGAAGCTTTCTTT.

The V call is TRBV3-1 (or the pseudogene TRBV3-2), the J call TRBJ1-1; D gene uncertain. Looked up from germline, CDR1 is LGHDT and CDR2 is YNNKEL (reference sequence). This CDR3 comprises 13 residues. With 6 bases removed from V and 1 base from J, the gap between germline ends came to 9 bases. The CDR3 DNA sequence: TGTGCCAGCAGTTTTACATCGAACACTGAAGCTTTCTTT. It specifies CASSFTSNTEAFF.

This clone was picked up one time. The rearrangement joins TRBV4-1 to TRBJ1-1, with D possibly TRBD1 on 5 matching bases. The CDR3 contains 13 residues. Deletions cut 4 bases from V and 3 bases from J, with 9 bases between. Germline CDR1 is MGHRA and CDR2 is YSYEKL. The CDR3 DNA sequence: TGCGCCAGCAGCCGCACCAGGGACACTGAAGCTTTCTTT. Its translation is CASSRTRDTEAFF.

V is TRBV25-1 and J is TRBJ1-2; a possible D gene is TRBD1 (5 bases). V was clipped by 5 bases and J by 8 bases, with 18 bases between them. The CDR3 has 14 amino acids. Germline CDR1 and CDR2: MGHDK and SYGVNS. The chain's CDR3 is CASSLRGSREGYTF. The DNA of the CDR3 is TGTGCCAGCAGTCTAAGGGGATCAAGGGAAGGCTACACCTTC.

The chain links TRBV6-5 to TRBJ1-1; D ambiguous. The CDR3 runs to 13 residues. V lost 0 bases and J 7 bases, leaving 9 bases between the germline ends. Germline CDR1 reads MNHEY; CDR2 reads SVGAGI. Here the CDR3 reads CASSYSRGYEAFF. DNA for the CDR3: TGTGCCAGCAGTTACTCGCGCGGTTATGAAGCTTTCTTT.

V usage is TRBV30 and J usage is TRBJ1-1, with a weak D call TRBD1 (5 bases). V was pared by 3 bases and J by 4 bases, with 9 bases between. This CDR3 region has 12 residues. Per the germline V gene, CDR1 is GTSNPN and CDR2 is SVGIG (reference sequence). CDR3 sequence reads: CAWSPGGTEAFF. The CDR3 DNA reads TGTGCCTGGAGCCCCGGGGGCACTGAAGCTTTCTTT.

The genes are TRBV28 and TRBJ1-1; D call uncertain. Trimming stripped 7 bases from V and 4 bases from J, with 16 bases between. The CDR3 extends over 14 amino acids. CDR1 and CDR2 from the germline V gene are MDHEN and SYDVKM. CDR3 protein: CASKASLTSTEAFF. CDR3 in DNA: TGTGCCAGCAAGGCTAGCCTGACAAGCACTGAAGCTTTCTTT. The full variable domain, rest sourced from reference TRBV28 and TRBJ1-1, is DVKVTQSSRYLVKRTGEKVFLECVQDMDHENMFWYRQDPGLGLRLIYFSYDVKMKEKGDIPEGYSVSREKKERFSLILESASTNQTSMYLCASKASLTSTEAFFGQGTRLTVV.

This clone was observed once. This chain links TRBV3-1 (or the pseudogene TRBV3-2) with TRBJ1-5; D is undetermined. CDR1 is LGHDT and CDR2 is YNNKEL in the germline V gene (reference sequence). The CDR3 is 14 amino acids. The V and J ends lost 0 bases and 4 bases respectively, with 7 bases between them. Here the CDR3 reads CASSQDLVNQPQHF. The CDR3 DNA sequence: TGTGCCAGCAGCCAAGATCTTGTAAATCAGCCCCAGCATTTT.

This rearrangement joins TRBV6-2 or TRBV6-3 to TRBJ1-5, with TRBD1 matching over 8 bases. Germline V CDR1 and CDR2: MNHEY, SVGEGT. Trimming at V came to 6 bases and at J to 10 bases, leaving 11 bases not matched to a gene. This CDR3 comprises 14 residues. Here the CDR3 reads CASSLQGGLFPQHF. The CDR3 nucleotides read TGTGCCAGCAGCCTACAGGGGGGATTGTTCCCCCAGCATTTT.

The chain is built from TRBV7-9 and TRBJ2-5; 13 nucleotides agree with TRBD2. The CDR3 contains 15 residues. Losses at the gene ends were 5 bases for V and 3 bases for J; bases not matched to a gene: 3. Germline CDR1 is SEHNR and CDR2 is FQNEAQ (reference sequence). CDR3 DNA sequence: TGTGCCAGCAGCCTCGGGACTAGCGGGAAAGAGACCCAGTACTTC. Translated: CASSLGTSGKETQYF.

The chain is built from TRBV11-2 and TRBJ2-3, with D perhaps matching TRBD2 (6 bases). V was trimmed by 3 bases and J by 3 bases, leaving 13 bases between them. CDR1 is SGHAT and CDR2 is FQNNGV in the germline V gene. The CDR3 totals 15 residues. CDR3 loop: CASSFDGSTTDTQYF. In nucleotides, the CDR3 is TGTGCCAGCAGCTTTGACGGGAGTACAACAGATACGCAGTATTTT.

Comments on this clone: The same CDR3 also results from other DNA sequences found in this sample. The rearrangement uses TRBV19 and TRBJ1-1; 9 bases align to TRBD1. Trimming took 6 bases from V and 2 from J; bases not matched to a gene: 4. The CDR3 is 14 residues long. The germline CDR1 and CDR2 sequences are LNHDA and SQIVND (reference sequence). The CDR3 sequence: CASRRGQGNTEAFF. CDR3 DNA sequence: TGTGCCAGTAGACGGGGACAGGGCAACACTGAAGCTTTCTTT.

This rearrangement joins TRBV30 to TRBJ1-2, with unresolved D. The germline V gene has CDR1 GTSNPN and CDR2 SVGIG (reference sequence). This CDR3 contains 12 residues. The V gene lost 3 bases and the J gene lost 4 bases, with 9 bases spanning the gap. CDR3 coding DNA: TGTGCCTGGAGGATTGCAGGCTATGGCTACACCTTC. As protein: CAWRIAGYGYTF.

This clone was counted a single time. This chain links TRBV24-1 with TRBJ2-3; 7 bases align to TRBD1. Germline loops: CDR1 KGHDR, CDR2 SFDVKD. The J segment lost 4 bases and the V segment lost 5 bases, leaving 5 bases of the junction unmatched. The CDR3 extends over 14 amino acids. Written as DNA, the CDR3 is TGTGCCACCAGTGGTGACAGGGACCCAGATACGCAGTATTTT. This translates into CATSGDRDPDTQYF.